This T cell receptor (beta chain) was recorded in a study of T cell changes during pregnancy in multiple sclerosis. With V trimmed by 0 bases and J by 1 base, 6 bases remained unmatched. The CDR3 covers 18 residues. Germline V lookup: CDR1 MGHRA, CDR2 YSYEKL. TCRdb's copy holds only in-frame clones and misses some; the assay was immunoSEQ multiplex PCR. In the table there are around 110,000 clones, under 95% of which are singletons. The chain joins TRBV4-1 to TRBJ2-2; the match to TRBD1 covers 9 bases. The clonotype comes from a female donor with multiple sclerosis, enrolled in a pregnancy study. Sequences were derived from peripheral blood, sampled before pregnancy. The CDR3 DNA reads TGCGCCAGCAGCCAAGAATGGACAGGGGCCCAGAACACCGGGGAGCTGTTTTTT. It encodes CASSQEWTGAQNTGELFF.